The 9 T cell receptor beta chains presented below share a single source sample, sequenced in a study of cytotoxic CD8 clonotypes in ibrutinib-treated CLL (dated by TCRdb to the early 2020s). The sample's time point label is to be understood as: progressive disease on ibrutinib. To prepare the library, the immunoSEQ multiplex PCR assay was applied. The clones in this table, taken by TCRdb from immuneACCESS, are in-frame only. Not every clone is retained; where verified, under half of the shortfall comes from an unresolved V gene, and the cause of the rest is unknown. The sample has approximately 74,000 clones on record, 80% of them singletons. The top ten clonotypes cover approximately 7.7% of the sample. Specimen: PBMCs, collected at disease progression, from a patient treated with ibrutinib. The receptor set was obtained from a human donor with chronic lymphocytic leukemia.

The chain links TRBV29-1 to TRBJ2-5; 9 nucleotides align to TRBD1. The CDR3 contains 11 residues. V trimming: 6 bases; J trimming: 5 bases; junction bases outside the gene matches: 1. Germline V gene lookup returns CDR1 SQVTM and CDR2 ANQGSEA. CDR3 bases: TGCAGCGTAGGACAGGGGGAGACCCAGTACTTC. Amino acid sequence: CSVGQGETQYF.

The chain links TRBV27 to TRBJ1-1; D possibly corresponds to TRBD1 (5 bases). This CDR3 is built from 14 residues. V lost 4 bases and J lost 5, with 14 bases in between. Germline V lookup: CDR1 MNHEY, CDR2 SMNVEV (reference sequence). The CDR3 reads CASSSIAGFTEAFF. For the CDR3, the DNA is TGTGCCAGCAGTTCGATTGCAGGGTTTACTGAAGCTTTCTTT.

V usage is TRBV6-1 and J usage is TRBJ1-5; no definite D call. The CDR3 is 14 residues long. The V end lost 3 bases, the J end lost 6 bases, and 12 bases lay between the germline ends. Germline V CDR1 and CDR2: MNHNS, SASEGT. CDR3 nucleotide sequence: TGTGCCAGCAGTGACCTGGGTGGCTTTCAGCCCCAGCATTTT. This codes for CASSDLGGFQPQHF.

V gene TRBV27 combines with J gene TRBJ1-6, with 9 bases aligning to TRBD1. The CDR3 sequence is 16 residues long. V lost 1 base and J lost 8; bases outside the gene matches: 6. Germline values: CDR1 MNHEY, CDR2 SMNVEV (reference sequence). CDR3 sequence: CASSLYGGDRDSPLHF. CDR3 DNA: TGTGCCAGCAGTTTATACGGGGGGGACAGGGATTCACCCCTCCACTTT.

The V gene is TRBV27, the J gene TRBJ2-1; 7 nucleotides align to TRBD2. This CDR3 is 14 amino acids long. The V and J ends lost 3 bases and 8 bases, in that order; junction bases with no gene match: 7. CDR1 and CDR2 (germline): MNHEY, SMNVEV (reference sequence). The CDR3 DNA follows: TGTGCCAGCAGTTTTGTGGCGGGAGCAGATGAGCAGTTCTTC. Its translation is CASSFVAGADEQFF.

J is TRBJ1-1 and V is TRBV2; no clear D gene. The CDR3 has 11 amino acids. V shed 5 bases and J shed 6 bases, with 7 bases lying between them. Looked up from germline, CDR1 is SNHLY and CDR2 is FYNNEI. CDR3 amino acids: CASSRTAEAFF. CDR3 coding DNA: TGTGCCAGCAGTCGGACCGCTGAAGCTTTCTTT.

This clone was counted between two and nine times. The rearrangement joins TRBV9 to TRBJ2-7; 11 nucleotides align to TRBD2. This CDR3 has 15 amino acids. The germline V gene has CDR1 SGDLS and CDR2 YYNGEE. The V and J ends lost 3 bases and 6 bases, in that order; junction bases with no gene match: 8. The CDR3 sequence: CASSATSGRGAEQYF. In DNA, the CDR3 is TGTGCCAGCAGCGCCACTAGCGGGAGAGGGGCCGAGCAGTACTTC.

In DNA, the CDR3 is TGTGCCAGCTCACCTTCTGGAGGAGCCGTGGGCACCATATATTTT. This sequence encodes CASSPSGGAVGTIYF. This rearrangement joins TRBV18 to TRBJ1-3; D gene uncertain. Trimming removed 3 bases from V and 9 bases from J, with 18 bases in between. This CDR3 has 15 amino acids. The germline gives CDR1 KGHSH, CDR2 LQKENI.

This chain connects TRBV5-6 to TRBJ2-1; D possibly corresponds to TRBD2 (5 bases). The CDR3 is made up of 15 amino acids. Trimming stripped 0 bases from V and 9 bases from J, with 16 bases between. The germline gives CDR1 SGHDT, CDR2 YYEEEE. The CDR3 DNA follows: TGTGCCAGCAGCTTGGTAGACTACGGATATCGTGAGCAGTTCTTC. It translates to CASSLVDYGYREQFF.